This entry lists 9 T cell receptor beta chains sequenced from one sample in a study of blood T cell repertoires in COVID-19. The repertoire was sequenced with immunoSEQ multiplex PCR; TCRdb's copy has only in-frame clones and lacks some. The repertoire holds around 230,000 clones, with about four fifths as singletons. Sequenced input: peripheral blood. The receptors shown here come from a middle-aged woman with active or convalescent COVID-19.

The chain has TRBV18 and TRBJ1-2; D ambiguous. CDR1 KGHSH and CDR2 LQKENI come from the germline V gene. The CDR3 has 15 residues. V gave up 3 bases and J gave up 0 bases, with 11 bases separating them. The CDR3 DNA reads as TGTGCCAGCTCACCGACGCGGGAGGCTAACTATGGCTACACCTTC. Encoded protein: CASSPTREANYGYTF.

CDR3 in DNA: TGTGCCAGCAGCGGAACTGGAGGAAGTGAGACCCAGTACTTC. Its protein is CASSGTGGSETQYF. The chain employs TRBV9 and TRBJ2-5; D is perhaps TRBD2 (5 bases). The CDR3 sequence is 14 residues long. The ends were cut back, 3 bases at V and 5 bases at J, with 14 bases in the middle. Germline CDR1 and CDR2: SGDLS and YYNGEE. Based on the CDR3 plus reference TRBV9 and TRBJ2-5, the full variable domain is DSGVTQTPKHLITATGQRVTLRCSPRSGDLSVYWYQQSLDQGLQFLIQYYNGEERAKGNILERFSAQQFPDLHSELNLSSLELGDSALYFCASSGTGGSETQYFGPGTRLLVL.

J is TRBJ1-2 and V is TRBV10-3; no definite D call. The V end was cut by 3 bases, the J end by 0 bases, with 8 bases between. This CDR3 contains 14 residues. In germline, CDR1 is ENHRY, CDR2 SYGVKD. The CDR3: CAISDYSANYGYTF. In nucleotides, the CDR3 is TGTGCCATCAGTGATTACTCGGCTAACTATGGCTACACCTTC.

This chain joins TRBV29-1 and TRBJ1-4, with 7 bases identical to TRBD1. The CDR3 is made up of 16 amino acids. Germline V gene data show CDR1 as SQVTM and CDR2 as ANQGSEA. V dropped 5 bases and J dropped 0; count of bases not matched to a gene: 9. CDR3 nucleotide sequence: TGCAGCGTTACCCCGGGACAGATTGCAACTAATGAAAAACTGTTTTTT. Its translation: CSVTPGQIATNEKLFF.

The CDR3 nucleotides are TGTGCCAGCAGCGCGCCCTTACAGGCACTGAGCACAGATACGCAGTATTTT. Its translation: CASSAPLQALSTDTQYF. The rearrangement links TRBV9 to TRBJ2-3; possibly TRBD1 for D (5 bases). The CDR3 is made up of 17 amino acids. V gave up 3 bases and J gave up 0 bases, with 17 bases separating them. CDR1 is SGDLS, CDR2 YYNGEE, per germline.

The chain recombines TRBV5-8 with TRBJ1-4; 7 nucleotides align to TRBD1. From germline, CDR1 is SGHTS and CDR2 YDEGEE. The V segment lost 4 bases and the J segment 3 bases; nucleotides outside the gene matches: 12. The CDR3 has 17 residues. The CDR3 sequence: CASSNSGGGLANEKLFF. Written as DNA, the CDR3 is TGTGCCAGCAGCAACTCAGGGGGTGGCTTGGCTAATGAAAAACTGTTTTTT.

The chain links TRBV28 to TRBJ2-2, with 8 nucleotides matching TRBD1. CDR1 is MDHEN and CDR2 is SYDVKM in the germline V gene. Trimming took 7 bases from V and 3 from J; bases not matched to a gene: 7. The CDR3 spans 15 residues. The CDR3 bases are TGTGCCAGCAAAAGGACAGGGTTGGACACCGGGGAGCTGTTTTTT. It yields the protein CASKRTGLDTGELFF.

The chain joins TRBV27 to TRBJ2-7, with a weak D call TRBD2 (6 bases). The CDR3 has 16 residues. Germline V gene sequence: CDR1 MNHEY, CDR2 SMNVEV (reference sequence). The V end lost 5 bases, the J end lost 2 bases, and 19 bases lay between the germline ends. CDR3 DNA: TGTGCCAGCAGTCTAGGACCGGGGGAGGAGGCCTACGAGCAGTACTTC. Translating gives CASSLGPGEEAYEQYF.

The chain uses TRBV7-6 and TRBJ2-3, with TRBD1 matching 9 bases. Germline CDR1 and CDR2: SGHVS and FNYEAQ. CDR3 length equals 15 residues. After removal of 4 bases from V and 6 bases from J, the junction contained 8 bases not matched to a gene. In DNA, the CDR3 is TGTGCCAGCAGCTCACCGGACAGGGGTGGCGATACGCAGTATTTT. Its translation is CASSSPDRGGDTQYF.